Listed below are T cell receptor beta chains from one sample, sequenced in a study of blood T cell repertoires in COVID-19. This table comes from immunoSEQ multiplex PCR, and its TCRdb copy is limited to in-frame clones, with some not included. This table has around 190,000 clones, about 80% appearing once. Sequences were obtained from peripheral blood. Receptor source: a human donor in a cohort sampled during active COVID-19. CDR3s include the opening cysteine and the closing phenylalanine or tryptophan. Each record gives: D gene, V gene, J gene, clone size, CDR3 DNA, CDR3 protein. A D gene is named only where the DNA matches it firmly. Rows may omit the clone size; those that give it use once, few, many or a size class.

>NA|TRBV2|TRBJ2-2|once
TGTGCCAGCACTGGGCCTAGCCGATACACCGGGGAGCTGTTTTTT
CASTGPSRYTGELFF
>NA|TRBV28|TRBJ2-7|NA
TGTGCCAGCAGTTTAACCCCAGGAGGGAGCGAGCAGTACTTC
CASSLTPGGSEQYF
>TRBD2|TRBV29-1|TRBJ2-1|once
TGCAGCGTTGTTATGAGACTAGCGGGGAGGGAGCAGTTCTTC
CSVVMRLAGREQFF
>NA|TRBV6-6|TRBJ2-2|once
TGTGCCAGCAGTTACGGGACACCCAACACCGGGGAGCTGTTTTTT
CASSYGTPNTGELFF
>TRBD2|TRBV19|TRBJ2-5|few
TGTGCCAGTAGTACAGGACTAGTAGCCGAGACCCAGTACTTC
CASSTGLVAETQYF
>TRBD1|TRBV27|TRBJ1-6|NA
TGTGCCAGCAGTACCGACAGGGGGGGCAATTCACCCCTCCACTTT
CASSTDRGGNSPLHF
>NA|TRBV5-1|TRBJ1-2|NA
TGCGCCAGCAGCTTGGGAGGGAGGATCGATGGCTACACCTTC
CASSLGGRIDGYTF
>TRBD2|TRBV5-1|TRBJ2-1|NA
TGCGCCAGCAGCTTCCCTAGCGGGAAGAACAATGAGCAGTTCTTC
CASSFPSGKNNEQFF
>NA|TRBV7-6|TRBJ2-7|NA
TGTGCCAGCAGCCCCCGCGGGGGCTCCTCCTACGAGCAGTACTTC
CASSPRGGSSYEQYF
>TRBD2|TRBV5-5|TRBJ2-4|NA
TGTGCCAGCAGCTTGGCCGGGGGGGAAAACATTCAGTACTTC
CASSLAGGENIQYF